Here is one T cell receptor (beta chain) with its context. The antigen remains undetermined. This specimen belongs to a study of beta chain features in type 1 diabetes. Study findings and constraints: Still unanswered here is whether HLA type influences TCRB rearrangement.

V was clipped by 2 bases and J by 4 bases; unmatched bases: 4. This CDR3 has 14 amino acids. Germline CDR1 reads MNHEY; CDR2 reads SMNVEV (reference sequence). Investigators reverse transcribed all isolated RNA, so they sequenced expressed TCRB transcripts. Assay used: immunoSEQ multiplex PCR; TCRdb lists only in-frame clones, some missing. The sample lists 200,000 to 250,000 clones, 11% seen once, with 1% to 1.5% in the top ten. The chain uses TRBV27 and TRBJ1-2, with 7 bases that match TRBD1. Material for sequencing was central memory CD4+ T cells from blood. The clonotype comes from a man younger than 35 in good health. The CDR3 reads CASSLKGGSYGYTF. CDR3 DNA sequence: TGTGCCAGCAGTTTAAAAGGGGGCTCCTATGGCTACACCTTC.